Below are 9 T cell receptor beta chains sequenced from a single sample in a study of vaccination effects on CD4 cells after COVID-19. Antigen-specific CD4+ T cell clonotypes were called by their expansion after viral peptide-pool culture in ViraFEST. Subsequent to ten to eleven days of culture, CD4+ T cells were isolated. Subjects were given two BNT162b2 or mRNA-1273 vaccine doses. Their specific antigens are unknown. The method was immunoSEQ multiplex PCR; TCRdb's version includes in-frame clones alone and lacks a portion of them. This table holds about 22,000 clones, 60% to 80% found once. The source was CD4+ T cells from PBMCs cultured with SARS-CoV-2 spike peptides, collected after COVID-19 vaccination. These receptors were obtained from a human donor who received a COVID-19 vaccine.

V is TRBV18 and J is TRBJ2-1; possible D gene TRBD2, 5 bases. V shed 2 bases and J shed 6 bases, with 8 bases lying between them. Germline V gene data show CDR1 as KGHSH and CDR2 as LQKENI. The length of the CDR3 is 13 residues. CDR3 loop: CASSPGGGNEQFF. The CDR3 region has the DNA TGTGCCAGCTCACCAGGAGGAGGCAATGAGCAGTTCTTC.

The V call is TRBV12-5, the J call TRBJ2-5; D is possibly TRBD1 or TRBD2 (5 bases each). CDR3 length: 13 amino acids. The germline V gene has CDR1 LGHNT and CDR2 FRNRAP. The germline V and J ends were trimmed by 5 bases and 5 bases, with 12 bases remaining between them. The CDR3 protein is CASGRGAGETQYF. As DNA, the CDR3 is TGTGCTAGTGGTCGGGGCGCGGGTGAGACCCAGTACTTC.

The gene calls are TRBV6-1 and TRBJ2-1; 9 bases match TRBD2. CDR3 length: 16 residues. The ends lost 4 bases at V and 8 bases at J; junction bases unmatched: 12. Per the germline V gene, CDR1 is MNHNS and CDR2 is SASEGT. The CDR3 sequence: CASSVRGSGSADEQFF. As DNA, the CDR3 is TGTGCCAGCAGTGTACGGGGTAGCGGGAGTGCCGATGAGCAGTTCTTC.

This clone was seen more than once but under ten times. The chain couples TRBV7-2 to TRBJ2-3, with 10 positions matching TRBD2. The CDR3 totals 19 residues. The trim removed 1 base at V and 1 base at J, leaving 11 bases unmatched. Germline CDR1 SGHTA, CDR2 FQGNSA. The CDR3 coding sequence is TGTGCCAGCAGCTTAGGGGTAGCGGGGGGCCCTGTCCGCACAGATACGCAGTATTTT. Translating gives CASSLGVAGGPVRTDTQYF.

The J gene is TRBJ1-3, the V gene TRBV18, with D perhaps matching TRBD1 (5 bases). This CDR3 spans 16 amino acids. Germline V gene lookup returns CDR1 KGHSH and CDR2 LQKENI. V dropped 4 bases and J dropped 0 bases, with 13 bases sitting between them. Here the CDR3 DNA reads TGTGCCAGCTCACAAAGTGACGGGGGCTCTGGAAACACCATATATTTT. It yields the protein CASSQSDGGSGNTIYF.

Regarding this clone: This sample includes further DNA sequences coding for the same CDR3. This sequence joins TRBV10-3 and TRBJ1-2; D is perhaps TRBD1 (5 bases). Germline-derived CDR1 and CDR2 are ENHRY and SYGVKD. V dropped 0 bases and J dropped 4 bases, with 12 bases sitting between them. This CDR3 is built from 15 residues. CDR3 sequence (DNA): TGTGCCATCAGTGAGTCTGGAGGGGCGGGCTATGGCTACACCTTC. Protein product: CAISESGGAGYGYTF.

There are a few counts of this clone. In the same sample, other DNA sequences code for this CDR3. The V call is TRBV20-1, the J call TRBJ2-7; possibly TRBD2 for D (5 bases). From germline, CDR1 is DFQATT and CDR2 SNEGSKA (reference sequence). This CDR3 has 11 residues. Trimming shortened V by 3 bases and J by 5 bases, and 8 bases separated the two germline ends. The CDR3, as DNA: TGCAGTGCTAGGAGCGGACACGAGCAGTACTTC. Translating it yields CSARSGHEQYF.

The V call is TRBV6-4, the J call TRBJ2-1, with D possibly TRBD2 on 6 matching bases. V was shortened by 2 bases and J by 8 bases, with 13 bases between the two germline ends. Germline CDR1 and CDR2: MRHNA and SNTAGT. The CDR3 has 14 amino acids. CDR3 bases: TGTGCCAGCAGTGACGGGACTCAGAGCCATGAGCAGTTCTTC. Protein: CASSDGTQSHEQFF.

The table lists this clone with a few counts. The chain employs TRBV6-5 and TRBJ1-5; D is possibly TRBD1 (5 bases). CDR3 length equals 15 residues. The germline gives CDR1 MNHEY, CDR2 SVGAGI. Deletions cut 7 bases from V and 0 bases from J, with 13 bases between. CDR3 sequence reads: CASNRGFNSNQPQHF. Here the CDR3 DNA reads TGTGCCAGCAACCGGGGCTTCAATAGCAATCAGCCCCAGCATTTT.